This TCR beta chain was sequenced in a study of tissue T cells after allogeneic stem cell transplantation. Here immunoSEQ multiplex PCR was the method, and the copy in TCRdb shows in-frame clones only, minus some. This repertoire shows about 43,000 clones, roughly 92% found once; its top ten account for 3.5% to 4%. Germline V CDR1 and CDR2: SQVTM, ANQGSEA. V lost 7 bases and J lost 4, with 14 bases in between. The CDR3 is 13 amino acids. The chain couples TRBV29-1 to TRBJ2-1; D possibly uses TRBD1 or TRBD2 (7 bases each). The source of this sequence is a woman aged 35 to 70 who later had graft-versus-host disease after an allogeneic stem cell transplant. Material: blood, obtained before transplantation. This CDR3 reads CSAAAGQYNEQFF. The CDR3 DNA reads as TGCAGCGCCGCAGCGGGACAGTACAATGAGCAGTTCTTC.